This passage covers 24 T cell receptor beta chains from one sample sequenced in a study of blood T cell repertoires in COVID-19. Sequencing used immunoSEQ multiplex PCR; TCRdb keeps in-frame clones, though not all of them. Of 350,000 to 450,000 clones listed, 89% are singletons. Input material: peripheral blood. All receptors derive from a woman between 40 and 55 years old with COVID-19, enrolled during active disease.

This chain links TRBV18 with TRBJ2-6, with D possibly TRBD2 on 5 matching bases. The CDR3 runs to 16 residues. V lost 6 bases to trimming and J lost 2 bases, with 14 bases between them. CDR1 is KGHSH, CDR2 LQKENI, per germline. CDR3 nucleotides: TGTGCCAGCTCTCAATCAAACGGGGCTGGGGCCAACGTCCTGACTTTC. Amino acid sequence: CASSQSNGAGANVLTF.

V usage is TRBV27 and J usage is TRBJ1-1, with TRBD1 as a possible D gene (5 bases). V lost 5 bases and J lost 5, with 15 bases in between. Per germline, CDR1 MNHEY and CDR2 SMNVEV (reference sequence). This CDR3 is built from 14 residues. The CDR3 DNA reads as TGTGCCAGCAGTCCCCCTCGGAGGGGTACTGAAGCTTTCTTT. This codes for CASSPPRRGTEAFF.

In this sample, this clone turned up once. This rearrangement joins TRBV7-9 to TRBJ1-2, with D perhaps matching TRBD1 (5 bases). Deletions cut 1 base from V and 6 bases from J, with 12 bases between. This CDR3 is built from 14 residues. CDR1 SEHNR and CDR2 FQNEAQ come from the germline V gene (reference sequence). CDR3 residues: CASSLGAGSDGYTF. The CDR3 DNA sequence: TGTGCCAGCAGCTTAGGGGCAGGGTCGGATGGCTACACCTTC.

The rearrangement uses TRBV18 and TRBJ1-3; tentative D call: TRBD1 (6 bases). Germline V gives CDR1 KGHSH, CDR2 LQKENI. Trimming removed 3 bases from V and 5 bases from J, with 14 bases in between. The CDR3 runs to 15 residues. The CDR3 spells CASSPRTAQRNTIYF. For the CDR3, the DNA is TGTGCCAGCTCACCGCGGACAGCCCAGAGAAACACCATATATTTT. Based on the CDR3 plus reference TRBV18 and TRBJ1-3, the full variable domain is NAGVMQNPRHLVRRRGQEARLRCSPMKGHSHVYWYRQLPEEGLKFMVYLQKENIIDESGMPKERFSAEFPKEGPSILRIQQVVRGDSAAYFCASSPRTAQRNTIYFGEGSWLTVV.

The V call is TRBV27, the J call TRBJ2-7; D is unresolved. Germline V gene data show CDR1 as MNHEY and CDR2 as SMNVEV (reference sequence). With 0 bases removed from V and 3 bases from J, the gap between germline ends came to 6 bases. This CDR3 is built from 13 residues. CDR3 region: CASSLSGFYEQYF. CDR3 in DNA: TGTGCCAGCAGTTTATCCGGGTTCTACGAGCAGTACTTC.

The rearrangement links TRBV28 to TRBJ1-3; 8 nucleotides match TRBD1. J gave up 7 bases and V 1 base, and 6 bases lay outside the gene matches. In germline, CDR1 is MDHEN, CDR2 SYDVKM. The CDR3 extends over 15 amino acids. CDR3 in DNA: TGTGCCAGCAGTTTATTTGGCGCAGGGGGCAACACCATATATTTT. It encodes CASSLFGAGGNTIYF.

The chain employs TRBV7-9 and TRBJ2-4; 7 positions match TRBD1. Germline V gives CDR1 SEHNR, CDR2 FQNEAQ (reference sequence). CDR3 length: 15 residues. The junction had 8 bases not matched to a gene; V was cut back by 2 bases and J by 7 bases. The CDR3 sequence: CASSLIAQGPNIQYF. CDR3 in DNA: TGTGCCAGCAGCTTAATAGCACAGGGGCCGAACATTCAGTACTTC. The full variable domain, with the rest looked up from reference TRBV7-9 and TRBJ2-4, is DTGVSQNPRHKITKRGQNVTFRCDPISEHNRLYWYRQTLGQGPEFLTYFQNEAQLEKSRLLSDRFSAERPKGSFSTLEIQRTEQGDSAMYLCASSLIAQGPNIQYFGAGTRLSVL.

The chain uses TRBV3-1 (or the pseudogene TRBV3-2) and TRBJ2-1; D may be TRBD1 (6 bases). V was trimmed by 6 bases and J by 3 bases, leaving 18 bases between them. Germline V CDR1 and CDR2: LGHDT, YNNKEL (reference sequence). This CDR3 is built from 16 residues. The CDR3 loop reads CASRGRDTPIYNEQFF. CDR3 DNA: TGTGCCAGCAGGGGACGGGACACACCGATCTACAATGAGCAGTTCTTC.

The CDR3 region has the DNA TGTGCCAGCAGCGGACAGGGTGGGAGTTCGCCCCAGCATTTT. Amino acids: CASSGQGGSSPQHF. The chain carries TRBV6-6 and TRBJ1-5, with 8 bases fitting TRBD1. Germline trimming cut 6 bases from V and 9 bases from J; bases unmatched to any gene: 10. The CDR3 loop spans 14 amino acids. Germline CDR1 MNHNY, CDR2 SVGAGI (reference sequence).

The CDR3 protein is CASSLVGSRQTEKLFF. The CDR3 coding sequence is TGCGCCAGCAGCTTAGTCGGTTCCCGACAGACTGAAAAACTGTTTTTT. V and J are TRBV5-1 and TRBJ1-4; a weak D match, TRBD1 (5 bases). Trimming took 2 bases from V and 7 from J, leaving 18 bases between them. The CDR3 extends over 16 amino acids. Germline V gene lookup returns CDR1 SGHRS and CDR2 YFSETQ.

J is TRBJ2-1 and V is TRBV2, with 13 bases lining up with TRBD2. The CDR3 extends over 14 amino acids. Trimming took 7 bases from V and 8 from J; bases not matched to a gene: 5. Per the germline V gene, CDR1 is SNHLY and CDR2 is FYNNEI. CDR3: CASTGLAGWHEQFF. CDR3 in DNA: TGTGCCAGCACGGGACTAGCGGGATGGCATGAGCAGTTCTTC.

The chain recombines TRBV2 with TRBJ2-2; 13 bases are shared with TRBD2. The CDR3 runs to 19 residues. Germline CDR1 reads SNHLY; CDR2 reads FYNNEI. The J segment lost 7 bases and the V segment lost 4 bases, leaving 15 bases of the junction unmatched. The CDR3 nucleotides read TGTGCCAGCAGTGGGGGCCCCCTCACTAGCGGGGGGGCCGACGGGGAGCTGTTTTTT. This encodes CASSGGPLTSGGADGELFF.

V usage is TRBV7-3 and J usage is TRBJ2-4, with D possibly TRBD1 on 6 matching bases. V lost 5 bases and J 8 bases, leaving 19 bases between the germline ends. Looked up from germline, CDR1 is SGHTA and CDR2 is FQGTGA. This CDR3 spans 15 amino acids. The CDR3 reads CASSPLTGRTDIQYF. The CDR3 DNA is TGTGCCAGCAGCCCGCTCACAGGGAGAACGGACATTCAGTACTTC.

A few counts support this clone. The rearrangement uses TRBV6-5 and TRBJ1-1, with a tentative D call TRBD1 (6 bases). CDR3 length: 13 residues. Germline lookup yields CDR1 MNHEY and CDR2 SVGAGI. V gave up 2 bases and J gave up 5 bases, with 9 bases separating them. The CDR3 DNA sequence: TGTGCCAGCAGTTACCCTACAGGGACTGAAGCTTTCTTT. This codes for CASSYPTGTEAFF.

The J gene is TRBJ1-1, the V gene TRBV5-6; D is possibly TRBD1 (6 bases). Germline CDR1 and CDR2: SGHDT and YYEEEE. The CDR3 sequence is 15 residues long. Trimming cost V 0 bases and J 7 bases, with 16 bases left between them. The DNA of the CDR3 is TGTGCCAGCAGCTTGGCGGGGCAGGGGTCCAATGAAGCTTTCTTT. It is translated as CASSLAGQGSNEAFF.

As DNA, the CDR3 is TGTGCCTGGAGCGACGGGAATGAGCAGTTCTTC. It encodes CAWSDGNEQFF. This chain connects TRBV30 to TRBJ2-1; D uncertain. This CDR3 region has 11 residues. Per the germline V gene, CDR1 is GTSNPN and CDR2 is SVGIG (reference sequence). V was cut by 3 bases and J by 7 bases, with 7 bases left in between.

J is TRBJ1-4 and V is TRBV4-1; TRBD1 matches 8 bases. V was pared by 1 base and J by 4 bases, with 5 bases of the junction left unmatched. Germline V gene lookup returns CDR1 MGHRA and CDR2 YSYEKL. The CDR3 spans 16 residues. The CDR3 region is CASSQGQGWINEKLFF. The CDR3 coding sequence is TGCGCCAGCAGCCAAGGACAGGGGTGGATTAATGAAAAACTGTTTTTT.

This clone was seen a handful of times. V is TRBV3-1 (or the pseudogene TRBV3-2) and J is TRBJ2-7, with 8 bases aligning to TRBD2. Germline V gene data show CDR1 as LGHDT and CDR2 as YNNKEL (reference sequence). Trimming removed 4 bases from V and 5 bases from J; junction bases left unmatched: 19. The CDR3 runs to 18 residues. The CDR3 DNA reads as TGTGCCAGCAGCCTCCGACAGCGGGAGTGGGGGAGTACCCACGAGCAGTACTTC. Residues: CASSLRQREWGSTHEQYF.

The J gene is TRBJ2-1, the V gene TRBV7-9; 10 nucleotides align to TRBD2. Trimming removed 4 bases from V and 6 bases from J; junction bases left unmatched: 9. This CDR3 has 16 residues. Germline values: CDR1 SEHNR, CDR2 FQNEAQ (reference sequence). The CDR3 DNA reads as TGTGCCAGCAGCTCCCCCCGAAGCGGGGGGGCCAATGAGCAGTTCTTC. Amino acids: CASSSPRSGGANEQFF.

The J gene is TRBJ1-1, the V gene TRBV9; maybe TRBD1 (6 bases). Germline V gene sequence: CDR1 SGDLS, CDR2 YYNGEE. The CDR3 extends over 14 amino acids. Trimming took off 0 bases at V and 7 bases at J, with 13 bases between the two ends. The chain's CDR3 is CASSVEIRGDEAFF. The CDR3 coding sequence is TGTGCCAGCAGCGTAGAAATCAGGGGAGATGAAGCTTTCTTT.

The chain employs TRBV27 and TRBJ1-6; 8 bases are a match to TRBD1. V lost 4 bases and J lost 10; bases outside the gene matches: 9. Germline-derived CDR1 and CDR2 are MNHEY and SMNVEV (reference sequence). The CDR3 runs to 15 residues. The CDR3 nucleotides read TGTGCCAGCAGTTCCCCGACAGGGGAGGGATCACCCCTCCACTTT. As protein: CASSSPTGEGSPLHF.

The rearrangement uses TRBV7-2 and TRBJ2-5; D perhaps matches TRBD1 (5 bases). CDR1 is SGHTA, CDR2 FQGNSA, per germline. V lost 4 bases, J lost 3 bases, and 12 bases lay in between. This CDR3 comprises 14 residues. The CDR3 DNA reads as TGTGCCAGCAGCTCCGGTACAGGCAAAGAGACCCAGTACTTC. This encodes CASSSGTGKETQYF.

Remarks on this clone: Different DNA sequences within this sample yield the same CDR3. The chain couples TRBV4-3 to TRBJ1-1; perhaps TRBD1 as D (5 bases). This CDR3 is built from 14 residues. V was cut by 1 base and J by 1 base, with 7 bases left in between. Per the germline V gene, CDR1 is LGHNA and CDR2 is YSLEER. CDR3 region: CASSQVGGNTEAFF. Here the CDR3 DNA reads TGCGCCAGCAGCCAAGTCGGGGGGAACACTGAAGCTTTCTTT.

This clone appeared a few times. The chain is built from TRBV19 and TRBJ2-7, with D perhaps matching TRBD1 (6 bases). CDR3 size: 14 residues. V lost 5 bases and J lost 4, with 15 bases in between. Germline values: CDR1 LNHDA, CDR2 SQIVND (reference sequence). CDR3 DNA sequence: TGTGCCAGTAGTCCACAGGGTAGGTATTACGAGCAGTACTTC. Protein: CASSPQGRYYEQYF.